These T cell receptor beta chains were read from a single sample in a study of blood T cell repertoires in COVID-19. Clones were sequenced by immunoSEQ multiplex PCR, and TCRdb holds only the in-frame ones, with some missing. The sample lists approximately 170,000 clones, about 81% occurring once. Input material: peripheral blood. The receptors derive from a human donor in a cohort sampled during active COVID-19. Both conserved end residues are part of each CDR3. The D gene is left open where the match is weak. Some rows have no size entry. The others give once, few or many, or a class for an expanded clone.

D gene	clone size	V gene	J gene	CDR3 DNA	CDR3 protein
-	-	TRBV9	TRBJ2-7	TGTGCCAGCAGCTCCCAACCGATTGGACAGTACGAGCAGTACTTC	CASSSQPIGQYEQYF
-	-	TRBV29-1	TRBJ1-1	TGCAGCTCCATACGACAGGAAAGCACTGAAGCTTTCTTT	CSSIRQESTEAFF
TRBD1	-	TRBV27	TRBJ2-7	TGTGCCAGCAGTTTGGACAGGGAGGCCTACGAGCAGTACTTC	CASSLDREAYEQYF
-	once	TRBV27	TRBJ2-5	TGTGCCAGCAGTTTACGGGGGTGGGAGACCCAGTACTTC	CASSLRGWETQYF
-	-	TRBV7-3	TRBJ2-5	TGTGCCAGCAGCTTAACTAACCAAGAGACCCAGTACTTC	CASSLTNQETQYF
-	-	TRBV28	TRBJ2-7	TGTGCCAGCAGTTCCATCCTAGGACACGCGACCGAGCAGTACTTC	CASSSILGHATEQYF
TRBD1	-	TRBV10-3	TRBJ1-4	TGTGCCGCGAAGAGCACAGGGGGAAGGGAAAAACTGTTTTTT	CAAKSTGGREKLFF
-	-	TRBV7-2	TRBJ2-3	TGTGCCAGCAGCTTTCGGGGTAGAAACACAGATACGCAGTATTTT	CASSFRGRNTDTQYF
TRBD2	few	TRBV19	TRBJ2-7	TGTGCCAGTAGTCCACTTCAGCGGGAGGGCCAGCAGTACTTC	CASSPLQREGQQYF
TRBD1	-	TRBV29-1	TRBJ1-2	TGCAGCGTTGGGGTCCGCTTGCGGACAGGGGATGGCTACACCTTC	CSVGVRLRTGDGYTF
TRBD1	few	TRBV6-5	TRBJ1-5	TGTGCCAGCAGTTACGGACAGGGGATGGGTCAGCCCCAGCATTTT	CASSYGQGMGQPQHF
-	-	TRBV7-9	TRBJ2-7	TGTGCCAGCAGCCTCACCCTCGCCGGCTACGAGCAGTACTTC	CASSLTLAGYEQYF
-	once	TRBV10-3	TRBJ2-2	TGTGCCACCGGAAACAGGGATCGGACCGGGGAGCTGTTTTTT	CATGNRDRTGELFF
-	few	TRBV15	TRBJ2-7	TGTGCCACCAGCAGACCGCCGGATAGGGGGAACGAGCAGTACTTC	CATSRPPDRGNEQYF
-	-	TRBV14	TRBJ1-4	TGTGCCAGCAGCCCGTCGGCCCGGGGGGGAGGAGAAAAACTGTTTTTT	CASSPSARGGGEKLFF
-	-	TRBV27	TRBJ1-2	TGTGCCAGCACCGCGGCGGGAGGGAACTATGGCTACACCTTC	CASTAAGGNYGYTF
TRBD1	-	TRBV24-1	TRBJ1-2	TGTGCCACCAGTGATGACAGGGGAGGGATCTACACCTTC	CATSDDRGGIYTF
-	-	TRBV20-1	TRBJ2-7	TGCAGTGCTAGTGTTACGGCCTACGAGCAGTACTTC	CSASVTAYEQYF
-	-	TRBV28	TRBJ1-1	TGTGCCAGCAGTTTATATTCGGGGAACACTGAAGCTTTCTTT	CASSLYSGNTEAFF
-	-	TRBV6-2/TRBV6-3	TRBJ1-2	TGTGCCAGCAGTTACGGCGGGACTTGGGAAGCCGGGGGCTACACCTTC	CASSYGGTWEAGGYTF
-	-	TRBV11-1	TRBJ2-7	TGTGCCAGCAGCTTACTGCAGGGAGGTGGGGAGCAGTACTTC	CASSLLQGGGEQYF
TRBD2	-	TRBV7-2	TRBJ2-5	TGTGCCAGCAGCCAGACTAGCGGGAGGGAGACCCAGTACTTC	CASSQTSGRETQYF